Listed here is a single TCR beta chain. Authors' processing steps: Reference gene primers were amplified, and this amplification served to estimate nucleated cell counts. Only in-frame clones appear in the TCRdb table, and some are missing; sequencing was by immunoSEQ multiplex PCR. The V and J calls and clone size are taken from that table; D and trimming were inferred from the DNA. The profile shows 35,000 to 45,000 clones, around 91% of them singletons. With 4 bases clipped from V and 2 bases from J, the junction kept 11 bases outside the gene matches. The germline gives CDR1 SEHNR, CDR2 FQNEAQ (reference sequence). The CDR3 extends over 18 amino acids. These data belong to a study of blood T cell repertoires in COVID-19. For the study at large: Sites in the United States, Italy and Spain provided acute and convalescent COVID-19 samples. The cDNA or gDNA used as material had been derived from T cells, B-cell-depleted T cells, or PBMCs.

The origin of this receptor is a man between 50 and 59 years old with active COVID-19. Sample: peripheral blood. The chain recombines TRBV7-9 with TRBJ2-6, with TRBD1 matching 7 bases. The CDR3 sequence: CASSSRTTGYTGANVLTF. CDR3 DNA: TGTGCCAGCAGCTCACGGACGACAGGGTATACTGGGGCCAACGTCCTGACTTTC. Complete variable domain (other parts from reference TRBV7-9 and TRBJ2-6): DTGVSQNPRHKITKRGQNVTFRCDPISEHNRLYWYRQTLGQGPEFLTYFQNEAQLEKSRLLSDRFSAERPKGSFSTLEIQRTEQGDSAMYLCASSSRTTGYTGANVLTFGAGSRLTVL.